The T cell receptor beta chain under discussion was sequenced for a study of shared clonotypes between healthy human individuals (dated by TCRdb to the early 2020s). Looking at the study overall: The cohort comprised a couple of women and three men aged 18 to 49 years. For each donor, CD4 naive and CD4 memory were each run on three plates, CD8 naive on two plates, and CD8 memory on one plate. To estimate repertoire size and how much clonotype sharing occurs between individuals, the study deeply sequenced the blood TCR repertoires of five or six healthy adults. To increase sequencing depth and limit assay-specific biases, TCR repertoire library preparation and sequencing were carried out by different laboratories using diverse techniques. Leukapheresis yielded between about 0.85 and 10 billion PBMCs per donor.

Using the deep immunoSEQ assay, multiplex PCR amplified TCR CDR3 regions from genomic DNA. Extracted genomic DNA from each cell subset was distributed evenly across all wells of several immunoSEQ 96-well plates, and each plate was treated as a replicate. For sorted subsets, each replicate PCR was loaded with roughly 0.2 ug genomic DNA, equivalent to some 27,000 T cell genomes. The purified libraries were quantified using a Qubit 3.0 fluorometer, sized with a Bioanalyzer 2100, and then quantified again using the KAPA Library Quantification kit. A separate single-read 150-cycle Illumina NextSeq 550 flow cell was used to sequence each immunoSEQ 96-well plate. Processing in the source paper ran as follows. Because only junctional sequences without quality scores were contained in the immunoSEQ output, filtering matching that applied to full-length reads could not be performed. To assign V/J genes and CDR3, sequences were annotated against IMGT germline references using PyIR, a Python wrapper for IgBLAST v1.9. Reads were removed for weak V/J assignments (E-value above 1e-6), missing CDR3, stop codons, out-of-frame junctions, or ambiguous translated residues. A V3J clonotype was defined by an identical inferred V gene, J gene, and CDR3 amino acid sequence. The percentage overlap between two repertoires was calculated by dividing the number of shared unique clonotypes by the size of the smaller repertoire. Richness of each repertoire was evaluated using RTK rarefaction, the Chao1 estimator, and Recon v2.1 estimates of unobserved clonotypes. Generation probabilities for all TCRbeta clonotypes obtained by the gDNA method from several donors were computed using OLGA. The clones in this table, taken by TCRdb from immuneACCESS, are in-frame only. Not every clone is retained; where verified, under half of the shortfall comes from an unresolved V gene, and the cause of the rest is unknown. V and J calls and clone size are those listed in that table; D and trimming were worked out from the DNA. The sample table contains millions of clones; only one count was recorded for 90% to 95% of them. The leading ten clones occupy around 0.14% of the sample.

For this clone: It lacks a known antigen. Base qualities are not provided; no much larger clone lies one nucleotide away.

Beyond this particular receptor, the publication reports: Larger estimated clonotype richness was generally found for naive subsets than for memory subsets. Based on pairwise subsampling, the degree of clonotype sharing among donors was expected to be affected by sequencing depth. The genetic and exposure-history diversity represented was limited by the small number of donors. Clonotypes shared by all four sorted-subset donors showed higher generation probabilities than non-shared clonotypes. Incomplete sequencing was indicated by rarefaction of sorted-subset datasets, despite the large sequencing depth. Across four donors, 4.5% to 6.5% of naive CD4, approximately 4% of naive CD8, approximately 2.5% of memory CD4, and approximately 0.4% of memory CD8 clonotypes were shared. Only blood was sampled, and tissue TCR repertoires likely differ from those in blood.

V sheds 0 bases and J sheds 4 bases, leaving 11 bases between their ends. CDR1 and CDR2, per the germline V gene, are SGDLS and YYNGEE. The CDR3 sequence holds 15 residues, the cysteine and phenylalanine included. CDR3 DNA is the only sequence kept; it has 45 bases, read in frame from the first base. Healthy HIV-negative adults with no recently reported acute infections or vaccinations were included as donors. Every donor was a Caucasian adult residing in Nashville, Tennessee, USA. CD4+ T cells were enriched by magnetic negative selection; naive cells were then positively selected on CD45RA, and the negative fraction formed the memory subset. Blood was obtained by leukapheresis, after which PBMCs were separated by Ficoll-Histopaque density gradient centrifugation and cryopreserved in liquid nitrogen vapor phase. Analytical flow cytometry was used to check the purity and quantity of each magnetically sorted T cell population. Genomic DNA was isolated from every sorted fraction and measured by UV absorbance on a Nanodrop 2000c.

The sample comprised naive CD4+ T cells sorted from blood. The cell subset or site label for this specimen denotes: CD45RA+ positively selected. The V and J genes are TRBV9 and TRBJ1-3, with no confident D gene call. The TCR originated in a man aged 18 to 29 in good health. The CDR3 here reads CASSVGVISGNTIYF. In nucleotides, the sequence is TGTGCCAGCAGCGTAGGGGTGATTTCAGGAAACACCATATATTTT.